There are many counts of the clone carrying this T cell receptor (beta chain). The data belong to a study of regulatory T cells in long-lasting Graves disease. This CDR3 spans 12 amino acids. The J segment lost 8 bases and the V segment lost 6 bases, leaving 4 bases of the junction unmatched. Time point here: persistent/refractory GD, antithyroid drugs over 5 years with positive TRAb. Researchers made the TCR library from RNA that was extracted from PBMCs. Arm-PCR of CDR3 regions with iRepertoire HTBI primers generated TCR beta libraries. From the multiplex PCR reads, TCRdb called clonotypes with MiXCR, one entry per CDR3 protein. The sample lists under 500,000 distinct CDR3 sequences, under 25% occurring once.

This specimen was peripheral blood mononuclear cells (PBMCs), taken when the disease was refractory, from a patient treated with antithyroid drugs. The chain recombines TRBV12-3 or TRBV12-4 with TRBJ1-1, with TRBD1 matching over 9 bases. The source of this sequence is a female donor with Graves disease. Here the CDR3 DNA reads TGTGCCAGCAGCACAGGGGGCGCAGAAGCTTTCTTT. Translated, it gives CASSTGGAEAFF.